This record covers a single T cell receptor (beta chain). These data are taken from a study of blood T cell repertoires in COVID-19. Study-wide context: Collection of acute and convalescent COVID-19 samples took place in the United States, Italy and Spain.

J gave up 5 bases and V 0 bases, and 10 bases lay outside the gene matches. Germline V gene sequence: CDR1 SGHRS, CDR2 YFSETQ. The CDR3 has 16 amino acids. Assay: immunoSEQ multiplex PCR; the TCRdb copy retains only in-frame clones and omits some. Of about 78,000 clones listed, 60% to 80% are singletons. The sequencing input was peripheral blood. This receptor was taken from a human donor in a cohort sampled during active COVID-19. The rearrangement joins TRBV5-1 to TRBJ1-1, with 7 bases that match TRBD1. The CDR3 is CASSLGRTWDRTEAFF. The CDR3 coding sequence is TGCGCCAGCAGCTTGGGACGAACATGGGACAGAACTGAAGCTTTCTTT.